The subject of this entry is one T cell receptor (beta chain). The data were taken from a study of blood T cell repertoires in COVID-19. Study-level information: From the United States, Italy and Spain came samples of acute and convalescent COVID-19.

In the source study's methods: Counts of nucleated cells, estimated from reference gene primer amplification, were obtained. The assay was immunoSEQ multiplex PCR, and TCRdb's table has in-frame clones only and misses some. V, J and clone size are those of that table, while D and trimming were read from the DNA. The sample comprises about 100,000 clones, roughly 92% of which are singletons, and 4.5% to 6% rests with the top ten. This sequence originates from a man aged 70-80 years with acute or convalescent COVID-19. The sample comprised peripheral blood.

This CDR3 is CASREDRVGNEQYF. CDR3 sequence (DNA): TGTGCCAGCAGGGAGGACAGGGTGGGGAACGAGCAGTACTTC. The chain carries TRBV2 and TRBJ2-7, with 8 bases that match TRBD1. Germline CDR1 and CDR2: SNHLY and FYNNEI. After removal of 6 bases from V and 5 bases from J, the junction contained 9 bases not matched to a gene. The CDR3 loop spans 14 amino acids.